These 12 T cell receptor beta chains were sequenced from one sample in a study of long-term antiretroviral therapy in people with HIV. It was version v3.0 of the immunoSEQ assay that was run at survey level. The assay was immunoSEQ multiplex PCR, and TCRdb's table has in-frame clones only and misses some. This sample carries around 19,000 clones, around 87% of them seen once, and the ten largest clones take 3% to 4%. The input for sequencing was unsorted PBMCs, taken approximately 2.6 years after starting antiretroviral therapy. The receptors were sampled from a woman aged 50 to 60 with HIV.

This rearrangement joins TRBV28 to TRBJ2-3, with TRBD2 identical over 8 bases. Per the germline V gene, CDR1 is MDHEN and CDR2 is SYDVKM. The CDR3 loop spans 14 amino acids. V shed 3 bases, J shed 7 bases, and the junction held 6 bases outside the gene matches. CDR3 protein: CASSLTSELNTQYF. The CDR3 DNA reads as TGTGCCAGCAGTTTGACTAGCGAACTTAATACGCAGTATTTT. The full variable domain, in which reference TRBV28 and TRBJ2-3 provide the parts outside the CDR3, is DVKVTQSSRYLVKRTGEKVFLECVQDMDHENMFWYRQDPGLGLRLIYFSYDVKMKEKGDIPEGYSVSREKKERFSLILESASTNQTSMYLCASSLTSELNTQYFGPGTRLTVL.

The chain recombines TRBV5-6 with TRBJ2-7; 10 bases are shared with TRBD1. The CDR3 length is 14 residues. Germline-derived CDR1 and CDR2 are SGHDT and YYEEEE. J lost 2 bases, V lost 5 bases, and 4 bases had no gene match. CDR3 nucleotide sequence: TGTGCCAGCAGGGGACAGGGGTCAACCTACGAGCAGTACTTC. This codes for CASRGQGSTYEQYF. The variable domain in full, completed from reference TRBV5-6 and TRBJ2-7, reads DAGVTQSPTHLIKTRGQQVTLRCSPKSGHDTVSWYQQALGQGPQFIFQYYEEEERQRGNFPDRFSGHQFPNYSSELNVNALLLGDSALYLCASRGQGSTYEQYFGPGTRLTVT.

As for this clone: Other DNA sequences within the sample encode an identical CDR3. The chain couples TRBV7-2 to TRBJ2-5; D gene uncertain. CDR3 length: 11 amino acids. V lost 4 bases, J lost 2 bases, and 2 bases lay in between. Germline V gene lookup returns CDR1 SGHTA and CDR2 FQGNSA. CDR3 nucleotides: TGTGCCAGCAGCTCTCAAGAGACCCAGTACTTC. Translation: CASSSQETQYF.

V is TRBV30 and J is TRBJ2-1, with D possibly being TRBD1 (5 bases). The V gene's germline CDR1 is GTSNPN and CDR2 SVGIG (reference sequence). This CDR3 has 13 amino acids. V lost 1 base and J 8 bases, leaving 12 bases between the germline ends. In DNA form, the CDR3 reads TGTGCCTGGAGTGGACAGTTAAGCGATGAGCAGTTCTTC. This gives the protein CAWSGQLSDEQFF.

J is TRBJ2-6 and V is TRBV7-2, with D possibly being TRBD1 (5 bases). Germline V gene lookup returns CDR1 SGHTA and CDR2 FQGNSA. Trimming left V 2 bases short and J 0 bases short, with 5 bases between. CDR3 length equals 15 residues. The CDR3 spells CASSLRGSGANVLTF. DNA of the CDR3: TGTGCCAGCAGCTTAAGGGGCTCTGGGGCCAACGTCCTGACTTTC.

The gene calls are TRBV7-2 and TRBJ2-3; D perhaps matches TRBD2 (6 bases). V dropped 5 bases and J dropped 2 bases, with 14 bases sitting between them. Germline V gene data show CDR1 as SGHTA and CDR2 as FQGNSA. The CDR3 has 15 amino acids. The CDR3 DNA follows: TGTGCCAGCAGCGGACTACGGGGCCTCACAGATACGCAGTATTTT. It encodes CASSGLRGLTDTQYF.

This chain joins TRBV6-1 and TRBJ2-7, with 7 nucleotides matching TRBD2. The CDR3 contains 14 residues. V dropped 2 bases and J dropped 3; count of bases not matched to a gene: 4. Per germline, CDR1 MNHNS and CDR2 SASEGT. The CDR3 DNA is TGTGCCAGCAGTGAAACGGGACTAAACTACGAGCAGTACTTC. Translation gives CASSETGLNYEQYF.

The chain has TRBV27 and TRBJ2-1, with D possibly being TRBD1 or TRBD2 (6 bases each). The CDR3 extends over 18 amino acids. The germline V and J ends were trimmed by 3 bases and 8 bases, with 26 bases remaining between them. Germline V lookup: CDR1 MNHEY, CDR2 SMNVEV (reference sequence). This CDR3 reads CASSFSSGAQPRFYEQFF. The DNA for the CDR3 is TGTGCCAGCAGTTTTTCGTCGGGGGCACAGCCCCGATTCTATGAGCAGTTCTTC.

The genes are TRBV2 and TRBJ2-3; D might be TRBD1 or TRBD2, each matching 5 bases. CDR3 length equals 13 residues. CDR1 is SNHLY, CDR2 FYNNEI, per germline. V was pared by 3 bases and J by 1 base, with 5 bases between. The CDR3 bases are TGTGCCAGCAGTGAGGGGGGCACAGATACGCAGTATTTT. It specifies CASSEGGTDTQYF.

The chain has TRBV19 and TRBJ2-1; D may be TRBD2 (5 bases). Germline V gene data show CDR1 as LNHDA and CDR2 as SQIVND (reference sequence). The CDR3 is 15 amino acids. The ends were cut back, 7 bases at V and 3 bases at J, with 16 bases in the middle. The DNA for the CDR3 is TGTGCCAGTACCCTAAGCGGAGCCCTCTACAATGAGCAGTTCTTC. It codes for CASTLSGALYNEQFF. Full variable domain (outside the CDR3, taken from reference TRBV19 and TRBJ2-1): DGGITQSPKYLFRKEGQNVTLSCEQNLNHDAMYWYRQDPGQGLRLIYYSQIVNDFQKGDIAEGYSVSREKKESFPLTVTSAQKNPTAFYLCASTLSGALYNEQFFGPGTRLTVL.

J is TRBJ2-5 and V is TRBV19; maybe TRBD1 (7 bases). Trimming pared 3 bases from V and 1 base from J, leaving 9 bases between. Germline CDR1 is LNHDA and CDR2 is SQIVND (reference sequence). The CDR3 has 14 amino acids. The CDR3 is CASSIQGGQETQYF. As DNA, the CDR3 is TGTGCCAGTAGTATCCAGGGGGGCCAAGAGACCCAGTACTTC.

As for this clone: The junction departs from the called germline gene at one end, perhaps through a read error. This chain connects TRBV29-1 to TRBJ1-3; D is uncertain. Germline V gene lookup returns CDR1 SQVTM and CDR2 ANQGSEA. This CDR3 region has 13 residues. CDR3 sequence (DNA): TGCAGCGCTGAAGAAAGGGTCGGCGACACCATATATTTT. Amino acids: CSAEERVGDTIYF.